In its sample, the clone carrying this T cell receptor beta chain was seen a few times. Its matching antigen is unknown. CDR3 length equals 15 residues. After removal of 3 bases from V and 5 bases from J, the junction contained 6 bases not matched to a gene. The V gene's germline CDR1 is MDHEN and CDR2 SYDVKM. Sequencing was performed with immunoSEQ multiplex PCR; in TCRdb, only in-frame clones are kept and a portion is missing. The sample has 50,000 to 70,000 clones, roughly 70% seen once. Unstimulated PBMCs were sorted into CD3+CD4+ and CD3+CD8+ populations. This record comes from a study of T cell clones after liver transplantation. Overall study context: Three of eight recipients were HCV-positive; others had non-autoimmune, non-viral indications. Findings and limits, study-wide: The donor-reactive repertoire was only partly measurable in two subjects, lacking donor cells. Migration into the graft, not deletion, may explain lost graft donor-reactive T cells.

The starting material was CD4+ T cells from blood, obtained at the approximately 15-month timepoint. The chain employs TRBV28 and TRBJ2-7; TRBD2 matches 11 bases. This clonotype originated in a human patient who received a liver transplant. The T cells may partly be graft donor cells. The CDR3 bases are TGTGCCAGCAGTTTGGCCGGGACTAGCGGCCACGAGCAGTACTTC. Translated, it gives CASSLAGTSGHEQYF.